Below are 30 T cell receptor beta chains sequenced from a single sample in a study of blood T cell repertoires in COVID-19. Profiled with immunoSEQ multiplex PCR; TCRdb holds only in-frame clones, not every one. The sample records about 210,000 clones, about 76% being singletons. Material for sequencing was PBMCs or T cells enriched from blood (not recorded which). All receptors derive from a woman between 45 and 60 years old with acute COVID-19.

The chain has TRBV30 and TRBJ1-2; D might be TRBD1 (5 bases). Trimming removed 1 base at V and 6 bases at J, with 27 bases between. CDR3 length equals 18 residues. CDR1 and CDR2 from the germline V gene are GTSNPN and SVGIG (reference sequence). The DNA of the CDR3 is TGTGCCTGGAGTGCCTCCCCTACGGGGCGGGGTTTGCGGCATGGCTACACCTTC. It codes for CAWSASPTGRGLRHGYTF. Full variable domain (remainder filled in from reference TRBV30 and TRBJ1-2): SQTIHQWPATLVQPVGSPLSLECTVEGTSNPNLYWYRQAAGRGLQLLFYSVGIGQISSEVPQNLSASRPQDRQFILSSKKLLLSDSGFYLCAWSASPTGRGLRHGYTFGSGTRLTVV.

V is TRBV6-2 or TRBV6-3 and J is TRBJ2-5, with TRBD2 as a possible D gene (6 bases). Germline values: CDR1 MNHEY, CDR2 SVGEGT. V lost 2 bases to trimming and J lost 2 bases, with 9 bases between them. The CDR3 is made up of 14 amino acids. In DNA form, the CDR3 reads TGTGCCAGCAGTTACCGGGCGGGACAAGAGACCCAGTACTTC. It is translated as CASSYRAGQETQYF.

The rearrangement links TRBV19 to TRBJ2-1, with 13 positions matching TRBD2. CDR3 length: 17 residues. Germline CDR1 reads LNHDA; CDR2 reads SQIVND (reference sequence). V gave up 5 bases and J gave up 7 bases; unmatched junction bases: 11. CDR3: CASSLTSGRAFGNEQFF. The CDR3 DNA reads as TGTGCCAGTAGTTTAACTAGCGGGAGGGCCTTTGGGAATGAGCAGTTCTTC.

The chain carries TRBV7-2 and TRBJ1-5; D remains ambiguous. CDR3 length: 13 residues. V shed 1 base and J shed 6 bases, with 7 bases lying between them. The germline V gene has CDR1 SGHTA and CDR2 FQGNSA. CDR3 loop: CASSLGRGQPQHF. CDR3 nucleotides: TGTGCCAGCAGCTTAGGGAGAGGTCAGCCCCAGCATTTT.

This rearrangement joins TRBV28 to TRBJ1-2; possibly TRBD1 for D (5 bases). Per the germline V gene, CDR1 is MDHEN and CDR2 is SYDVKM. The CDR3 runs to 13 residues. Between the trimmed V and J ends, which lost 6 bases and 4 bases, there was a span of 12 bases. The CDR3 loop reads CASRSGGSYGYTF. The CDR3, as DNA: TGTGCCAGCAGATCGGGGGGGTCCTATGGCTACACCTTC.

This clone came up a few times. This chain joins TRBV7-2 and TRBJ2-7; 10 nucleotides line up with TRBD2. V gave up 3 bases and J gave up 3 bases; unmatched junction bases: 5. Germline V lookup: CDR1 SGHTA, CDR2 FQGNSA. This CDR3 is 15 amino acids long. CDR3 in DNA: TGTGCCAGCAGCTTTCTAGCGGGAGATGTCTACGAGCAGTACTTC. Translation: CASSFLAGDVYEQYF.

This chain links TRBV6-4 with TRBJ2-3; tentatively, D is TRBD2 (6 bases). The V gene's germline CDR1 is MRHNA and CDR2 SNTAGT. This CDR3 is built from 14 residues. The V end lost 2 bases, the J end lost 2 bases, and 8 bases lay between the germline ends. The CDR3 sequence is CASSDGGVTDTQYF. DNA for the CDR3: TGTGCCAGCAGTGACGGCGGGGTCACAGATACGCAGTATTTT.

The V gene is TRBV6-2 or TRBV6-3, the J gene TRBJ1-5, with a tentative D call TRBD1 (6 bases). The CDR3 loop spans 14 amino acids. With 4 bases removed from V and 5 bases from J, the gap between germline ends came to 12 bases. The germline CDR1 and CDR2 sequences are MNHEY and SVGEGT. The CDR3 region is CASSSNRVYQPQHF. The CDR3 DNA reads TGTGCCAGCAGTTCTAACAGGGTTTATCAGCCCCAGCATTTT.

This chain joins TRBV6-2 or TRBV6-3 and TRBJ1-1; TRBD1 aligns across 8 bases. CDR1 and CDR2 from the germline V gene are MNHEY and SVGEGT. This CDR3 contains 13 residues. The V gene end was trimmed by 5 bases and the J gene end by 6 bases; junction bases not matched to a gene: 5. The DNA of the CDR3 is TGTGCCAGCAGTACAGGGACAGGATCTGAAGCTTTCTTT. Translation: CASSTGTGSEAFF.

The chain couples TRBV4-1 to TRBJ1-2; D possibly corresponds to TRBD1 (6 bases). The length of the CDR3 is 14 residues. Germline lookup yields CDR1 MGHRA and CDR2 YSYEKL. V was trimmed by 6 bases and J by 5 bases, leaving 16 bases between them. The CDR3 DNA reads as TGCGCCAGCAGTTCAACAGGGTTCGAATATGGCTACACCTTC. It specifies CASSSTGFEYGYTF.

V and J are TRBV18 and TRBJ2-1; TRBD2 matches 16 bases. The CDR3 is 16 residues long. Germline-derived CDR1 and CDR2 are KGHSH and LQKENI. Losses at the gene ends were 0 bases for V and 9 bases for J; bases not matched to a gene: 2. The CDR3: CASSPPGLAGGFEQFF. The CDR3 nucleotides read TGTGCCAGCTCACCACCGGGACTAGCGGGAGGGTTTGAGCAGTTCTTC.

This clone was observed a single time. The V and J genes are TRBV10-3 and TRBJ1-2; 7 bases fit TRBD1. The CDR3 totals 19 residues. The germline V gene encodes CDR1 ENHRY and CDR2 SYGVKD. After removal of 6 bases from V and 3 bases from J, the junction contained 22 bases not matched to a gene. DNA of the CDR3: TGTGCCATCAGGAGGGCAGGGGGGAGGAATGATCGCAGGGACTATGGCTACACCTTC. It translates to CAIRRAGGRNDRRDYGYTF.

The chain joins TRBV5-1 to TRBJ2-3, with 7 bases fitting TRBD2. The V gene's germline CDR1 is SGHRS and CDR2 YFSETQ. The CDR3 sequence is 17 residues long. The ends lost 0 bases at V and 6 bases at J; junction bases unmatched: 13. CDR3 residues: CASSLAKGGGTADTQYF. The DNA of the CDR3 is TGCGCCAGCAGCTTGGCCAAGGGCGGGGGAACGGCGGATACGCAGTATTTT.

This sequence joins TRBV12-3 or TRBV12-4 and TRBJ2-1, with a possible D match to TRBD1 (6 bases). The CDR3 contains 12 residues. Trimming took 4 bases from V and 7 from J, leaving 8 bases between them. The CDR3 is CASSSGQNEQFF. Here the CDR3 DNA reads TGTGCCAGCAGTTCCGGACAGAATGAGCAGTTCTTC.

A few counts support this clone. The V call is TRBV18, the J call TRBJ1-2; perhaps TRBD1 as D (5 bases). The V gene lost 2 bases and the J gene lost 4 bases, with 8 bases spanning the gap. The CDR3 has 13 residues. Germline V gene data show CDR1 as KGHSH and CDR2 as LQKENI. CDR3: CASSPFDSYGYTF. CDR3 DNA: TGTGCCAGCTCACCATTTGACAGCTATGGCTACACCTTC.

The J gene is TRBJ1-4, the V gene TRBV3-1 (or the pseudogene TRBV3-2), with D hard to call. V lost 4 bases and J 3 bases, leaving 12 bases between the germline ends. CDR1 is LGHDT, CDR2 YNNKEL, per germline (reference sequence). The CDR3 covers 15 residues. For the CDR3, the DNA is TGTGCCAGCAGCCTCCGCCGGGATTCTAATGAAAAACTGTTTTTT. Translating it yields CASSLRRDSNEKLFF.

V usage is TRBV7-2 and J usage is TRBJ2-1; 7 bases align to TRBD1. Germline V gene sequence: CDR1 SGHTA, CDR2 FQGNSA. Trimming removed 1 base from V and 4 bases from J; junction bases left unmatched: 4. CDR3 length equals 15 residues. CDR3 nucleotides: TGTGCCAGCAGCTTAGGACAGGGAAAGTACAATGAGCAGTTCTTC. The encoded protein is CASSLGQGKYNEQFF.

The rearrangement links TRBV3-1 (or the pseudogene TRBV3-2) to TRBJ2-1; tentatively, D is TRBD2 (6 bases). The V gene lost 4 bases and the J gene lost 9 bases, with 10 bases spanning the gap. Germline V CDR1 and CDR2: LGHDT, YNNKEL (reference sequence). The CDR3 runs 12 residues. Written as DNA, the CDR3 is TGTGCCAGCAGCCCTGGGGGGATTGAGCAGTTCTTC. Translating gives CASSPGGIEQFF.

The CDR3 region has the DNA TGTGCCAGCAGTGATAAGGGGACACGCTCTGGAAACACCATATATTTT. Translated, it gives CASSDKGTRSGNTIYF. This chain uses TRBV6-1 with TRBJ1-3; D is possibly TRBD1 (6 bases). The CDR3 length is 16 residues. Trimming stripped 3 bases from V and 0 bases from J, with 12 bases between. The germline V gene has CDR1 MNHNS and CDR2 SASEGT.

The V gene is TRBV18, the J gene TRBJ1-6; TRBD1 matches at 7 bases. The germline V gene encodes CDR1 KGHSH and CDR2 LQKENI. The CDR3 covers 16 residues. Trimming took 1 base from V and 8 from J; bases not matched to a gene: 8. Written as DNA, the CDR3 is TGTGCCAGCTCACCACAGGGGGCGGCTAGTCATTCACCCCTCCACTTT. Translating it yields CASSPQGAASHSPLHF.

A few counts support this clone. The chain couples TRBV19 to TRBJ2-7, with TRBD1 matching 8 bases. Germline V lookup: CDR1 LNHDA, CDR2 SQIVND (reference sequence). Germline trimming cut 5 bases from V and 6 bases from J; bases unmatched to any gene: 12. The CDR3 covers 15 residues. The CDR3 DNA reads as TGTGCCAGTAGTTACCAAACAGGGGGTTCCGGCGAGCAGTACTTC. Its translation: CASSYQTGGSGEQYF.

This clone was observed a handful of times. This sequence joins TRBV14 and TRBJ2-7; TRBD1 matches at 8 bases. V trimming: 5 bases; J trimming: 5 bases; junction bases outside the gene matches: 11. The length of the CDR3 is 15 residues. Germline CDR1 SGHDN, CDR2 FVKESK. The CDR3 protein is CASSINRGLAHEQYF. CDR3 sequence (DNA): TGTGCCAGCAGCATAAACAGGGGGTTGGCACACGAGCAGTACTTC.

V is TRBV6-6 and J is TRBJ2-1; D is uncertain. V dropped 6 bases and J dropped 1 base, with 7 bases sitting between them. Looked up from germline, CDR1 is MNHNY and CDR2 is SVGAGI (reference sequence). This CDR3 is 13 amino acids long. The CDR3 DNA reads as TGTGCCAGCAGCGCGCCGTCCTACAATGAGCAGTTCTTC. This translates into CASSAPSYNEQFF.

This clone was seen only once. This chain connects TRBV19 to TRBJ1-5, with unresolved D. V was shortened by 5 bases and J by 7 bases, with 15 bases between the two germline ends. Looked up from germline, CDR1 is LNHDA and CDR2 is SQIVND (reference sequence). This CDR3 has 14 amino acids. This CDR3 reads CASSDTGNPQPQHF. In DNA form, the CDR3 reads TGTGCCAGTAGTGATACGGGGAATCCCCAGCCCCAGCATTTT.

On this clone itself: This sample includes further DNA sequences coding for the same CDR3. The J gene is TRBJ1-5, the V gene TRBV5-1; 7 nucleotides match TRBD1. V was clipped by 4 bases and J by 2 bases; unmatched bases: 3. Germline assignment: CDR1 SGHRS and CDR2 YFSETQ. The CDR3 is 14 amino acids. The CDR3 protein is CASSPDRGNQPQHF. The CDR3 bases are TGCGCCAGCAGCCCCGACAGGGGCAATCAGCCCCAGCATTTT. The complete variable domain, with remaining parts taken from reference TRBV5-1 and TRBJ1-5, reads KAGVTQTPRYLIKTRGQQVTLSCSPISGHRSVSWYQQTPGQGLQFLFEYFSETQRNKGNFPGRFSGRQFSNSRSEMNVSTLELGDSALYLCASSPDRGNQPQHFGDGTRLSIL.

Note on this clone: The junction departs from germline at one end; a sequencing error may be responsible. The chain uses TRBV6-5 and TRBJ1-1, with TRBD1 matching over 11 bases. This CDR3 has 15 residues. Germline V gives CDR1 MNHEY, CDR2 SVGAGI. Here the CDR3 reads CASSGQGALKTEAFF. CDR3 DNA sequence: TGTGCCAGCAGCGGACAGGGGGCATTGAAAACTGAAGCTTTCTTT.

This chain uses TRBV24-1 with TRBJ1-4, with 8 bases lining up with TRBD1. This CDR3 contains 17 residues. Germline CDR1 and CDR2: KGHDR and SFDVKD. V lost 2 bases to trimming and J lost 3 bases; unmatched junction nucleotides: 7. The CDR3: CATSDSGDRRANEKLFF. The CDR3 nucleotides read TGTGCCACCAGTGATTCTGGGGACAGGCGGGCTAATGAAAAACTGTTTTTT.

The chain has TRBV7-3 and TRBJ2-3, with TRBD2 as a possible D gene (5 bases). The CDR3 spans 15 residues. Germline assignment: CDR1 SGHTA and CDR2 FQGTGA. V was pared by 4 bases and J by 6 bases, with 17 bases between. CDR3 nucleotide sequence: TGTGCCAGCAGCTCCCTCGGTCTCGGCGGGGATACGCAGTATTTT. It is translated as CASSSLGLGGDTQYF. Drawing the rest from reference TRBV7-3 and TRBJ2-3, the complete variable domain is GAGVSQTPSNKVTEKGKYVELRCDPISGHTALYWYRQSLGQGPEFLIYFQGTGAADDSGLPNDRFFAVRPEGSVSTLKIQRTERGDSAVYLCASSSLGLGGDTQYFGPGTRLTVL.

The chain combines TRBV3-1 (or the pseudogene TRBV3-2) with TRBJ2-7; no reliable D call. V lost 3 bases and J lost 4, with 7 bases in between. The CDR3 is made up of 12 amino acids. The V gene's germline CDR1 is LGHDT and CDR2 YNNKEL (reference sequence). This chain's CDR3 is CASSHLNYEQYF. CDR3 bases: TGTGCCAGCAGCCACCTTAATTACGAGCAGTACTTC.

The genes are TRBV7-2 and TRBJ2-1; possible D gene TRBD1, 6 bases. The CDR3 consists of 15 residues. Germline CDR1 and CDR2: SGHTA and FQGNSA. V dropped 5 bases and J dropped 9 bases, with 20 bases sitting between them. CDR3 loop: CASSPGQTLWTEQFF. DNA of the CDR3: TGTGCCAGCAGCCCAGGACAGACGCTTTGGACTGAGCAGTTCTTC.